The 20 T cell receptor beta chains below were found in one sample sequenced in a study. TCRdb itself ran the 5' RACE reads through MiXCR, one entry per CDR3 protein. Counted here are 45,000 to 60,000 distinct CDR3 sequences, roughly a quarter occurring once; the ten biggest clones make up 3.2%. The specimen was tumor-infiltrating naive CD4+ T cells sorted from the breast tumor. Subset defined: naive CD4+ T cells, CD4+CD45RA+CD25-. The receptors here all came from a female donor with breast cancer.

The V gene is TRBV3-1, the J gene TRBJ1-3, with TRBD1 as a possible D gene (6 bases). The CDR3 extends over 15 amino acids. Germline CDR1 and CDR2: LGHDT and YNNKEL (reference sequence). V lost 4 bases and J 4 bases, leaving 14 bases between the germline ends. CDR3 residues: CASSRLGQIGNTIYF. The CDR3 nucleotides read TGTGCCAGCAGCCGTCTCGGACAGATAGGAAACACCATATATTTT.

This clonotype showed up many times. The chain uses TRBV6-2 or TRBV6-3 and TRBJ2-2; 12 nucleotides match TRBD2. The V and J ends lost 5 bases and 3 bases, in that order; junction bases with no gene match: 4. This CDR3 is built from 16 residues. The germline V gene has CDR1 MNHEY and CDR2 SVGEGT. In nucleotides, the CDR3 is TGTGCCAGCAGTCCCCGACTAGCGGGGGACACCGGGGAGCTGTTTTTT. Translated: CASSPRLAGDTGELFF.

A word on this clonotype: Lacking the conserved final phenylalanine or tryptophan, this CDR3 likely reflects a read error. CDR3 region: CASSGGTGRQPQHL. The CDR3 coding sequence is TGTGCCAGCAGCGGGGGGACAGGGAGACAGCCCCAGCATCTT. This rearrangement joins TRBV9 to TRBJ1-5; 9 bases fit TRBD1. This CDR3 has 14 residues. Per the germline V gene, CDR1 is SGDLS and CDR2 is YYNGEE. V lost 3 bases to trimming and J lost 7 bases; unmatched junction nucleotides: 5.

The chain employs TRBV6-1 and TRBJ1-1; D might be TRBD1 (5 bases). CDR1 and CDR2 (germline): MNHNS, SASEGT. The CDR3 is 17 residues long. V lost 2 bases, J lost 3 bases, and 19 bases lay in between. The chain's CDR3 is CASSETRGSVGDTEAFF. The CDR3 DNA is TGTGCCAGCAGTGAAACGAGAGGGTCAGTGGGGGACACTGAAGCTTTCTTT.

This sequence joins TRBV7-6 and TRBJ1-1; no clear D. The CDR3 runs to 14 residues. Germline V lookup: CDR1 SGHVS, CDR2 FNYEAQ. V was trimmed by 5 bases and J by 1 base, leaving 11 bases between them. CDR3 sequence reads: CASSPSNENTEAFF. The DNA of the CDR3 is TGTGCCAGCAGCCCATCTAATGAGAACACTGAAGCTTTCTTT. Full variable domain (remainder filled in from reference TRBV7-6 and TRBJ1-1): GAGVSQSPRYKVTKRGQDVALRCDPISGHVSLYWYRQALGQGPEFLTYFNYEAQQDKSGLPNDRFSAERPEGSISTLTIQRTEQRDSAMYRCASSPSNENTEAFFGQGTRLTVV.

The chain joins TRBV20-1 to TRBJ1-1; tentative D call: TRBD1 (6 bases). CDR1 and CDR2 (germline): DFQATT, SNEGSKA (reference sequence). CDR3 length equals 13 residues. V gave up 3 bases and J gave up 4 bases, with 12 bases separating them. CDR3 DNA sequence: TGCAGTGCTAGGACAGGAGGTAGCACTGAAGCTTTCTTT. Its translation is CSARTGGSTEAFF.

There are a few counts of this clonotype. The genes are TRBV11-2 and TRBJ1-5; the D is unclear. V lost 3 bases and J 7 bases, leaving 13 bases between the germline ends. This CDR3 region has 14 residues. Germline V gene data show CDR1 as SGHAT and CDR2 as FQNNGV. As DNA, the CDR3 is TGTGCCAGCAGCTTCGGCAGACAAGGGCAGCCCCAGCATTTT. Its translation is CASSFGRQGQPQHF.

This chain uses TRBV18 with TRBJ2-7; D is perhaps TRBD1 (5 bases). Trimming left V 0 bases short and J 0 bases short, with 9 bases between. Germline V CDR1 and CDR2: KGHSH, LQKENI. This CDR3 is 15 amino acids long. Written as DNA, the CDR3 is TGTGCCAGCTCACCACCTCAGGGCAGCTCCTACGAGCAGTACTTC. Amino acids: CASSPPQGSSYEQYF.

This clonotype was detected a few times. The chain is built from TRBV7-2 and TRBJ2-5; 7 bases are shared with TRBD2. J lost 2 bases, V lost 5 bases, and 5 bases had no gene match. This CDR3 is 14 amino acids long. From germline, CDR1 is SGHTA and CDR2 FQGNSA. CDR3 region: CASSGGGVQETQYF. CDR3 sequence (DNA): TGTGCCAGCAGCGGGGGGGGGGTTCAAGAGACCCAGTACTTC. The variable domain in full, completed from reference TRBV7-2 and TRBJ2-5, reads GAGVSQSPSNKVTEKGKDVELRCDPISGHTALYWYRQSLGQGLEFLIYFQGNSAPDKSGLPSDRFSAERTGGSVSTLTIQRTQQEDSAVYLCASSGGGVQETQYFGPGTRLLVL.

A remark on this clonotype: An end of the junction does not agree with germline; a read error may underlie this. The chain is built from TRBV7-2 and TRBJ2-1, with 11 bases aligning to TRBD2. The CDR3 has 15 residues. The germline gives CDR1 SGHTA, CDR2 FQGNSA. The CDR3 here is CASSFYLAGGNEQSF. The CDR3 DNA reads as TGTGCCAGCAGCTTCTATCTAGCGGGGGGAAATGAGCAGTCCTTC. Full variable domain (outside the CDR3, taken from reference TRBV7-2 and TRBJ2-1): GAGVSQSPSNKVTEKGKDVELRCDPISGHTALYWYRQSLGQGLEFLIYFQGNSAPDKSGLPSDRFSAERTGGSVSTLTIQRTQQEDSAVYLCASSFYLAGGNEQSFGPGTRLTVL.

This clonotype was detected ten times or more. The V call is TRBV10-1, the J call TRBJ2-1; 9 positions agree with TRBD2. V lost 7 bases, J lost 4 bases, and 14 bases stayed unmatched. This CDR3 spans 17 amino acids. Germline lookup yields CDR1 WNHNN and CDR2 SYGVQD (reference sequence). CDR3 amino acids: CASISCLRTSEYNEQFF. CDR3 sequence (DNA): TGCGCCAGCATTAGTTGCTTAAGGACTAGCGAGTACAATGAGCAGTTCTTC.

V is TRBV12-3 or TRBV12-4 and J is TRBJ2-7; 7 bases fit TRBD1. The CDR3 covers 15 residues. J gave up 0 bases and V 6 bases, and 8 bases lay outside the gene matches. CDR3: CASSPRGPLSYEQYF. As DNA, the CDR3 is TGTGCCAGCAGCCCAAGGGGGCCCCTCTCCTACGAGCAGTACTTC.

Concerning this clonotype: The CDR3 end shows no conserved phenylalanine or tryptophan, and so a read error is likely. The V call is TRBV28, the J call TRBJ1-2; D gene ambiguous. CDR1 is MDHEN, CDR2 SYDVKM, per germline. This CDR3 region has 12 residues. V lost 3 bases and J lost 7, with 9 bases in between. CDR3 nucleotides: TGTGCCAGCAGTTTTTCGGGGAGTGGCTACACCTCC. This sequence encodes CASSFSGSGYTS.

This clonotype was detected a few times. J is TRBJ1-6 and V is TRBV5-5; no definite D call. Germline values: CDR1 SGHKS, CDR2 YYEKEE (reference sequence). This CDR3 is 13 amino acids long. V dropped 0 bases and J dropped 7 bases, with 5 bases sitting between them. CDR3 in amino acids: CASSLERNSPLHF. The DNA for the CDR3 is TGTGCCAGCAGCTTGGAACGGAATTCACCCCTCCACTTT.

The chain uses TRBV12-3 or TRBV12-4 and TRBJ2-5, with D perhaps given as TRBD1 or TRBD2 (5 bases each). Trimming left V 4 bases short and J 4 bases short, with 13 bases between. The CDR3 has 14 residues. This CDR3 is CASSSNLGGETQYF. Here the CDR3 DNA reads TGTGCCAGCAGTTCCAATCTTGGGGGAGAGACCCAGTACTTC.

This clonotype was seen more than once but under ten times. V usage is TRBV28 and J usage is TRBJ2-4; weak D call: TRBD2 (5 bases). The CDR3 runs to 15 residues. V shed 1 base and J shed 8 bases, with 15 bases lying between them. Germline V gives CDR1 MDHEN, CDR2 SYDVKM. CDR3 protein: CASSLFLDRRDIQYF. The CDR3 nucleotides read TGTGCCAGCAGTTTATTCTTAGACCGGCGGGACATTCAGTACTTC.

This chain uses TRBV10-1 with TRBJ1-5, with D hard to call. Germline CDR1 reads WNHNN; CDR2 reads SYGVQD (reference sequence). The V gene lost 6 bases and the J gene lost 2 bases, with 29 bases spanning the gap. The CDR3 contains 20 residues. This CDR3 is CASSDKVGLLTRQGNQPQHF. The CDR3 coding sequence is TGCGCCAGCAGCGACAAGGTCGGTCTCCTAACACGACAAGGCAATCAGCCCCAGCATTTT.

The chain links TRBV20-1 to TRBJ1-4; no definite D call. The V and J ends lost 7 bases and 4 bases respectively, with 16 bases between them. CDR3 size: 14 residues. Looked up from germline, CDR1 is DFQATT and CDR2 is SNEGSKA (reference sequence). The CDR3 is CSGVKGWDNEKLFF. In DNA, the CDR3 is TGCAGTGGGGTGAAAGGTTGGGATAATGAAAAACTGTTTTTT.

Ten or more counts support this clonotype. J is TRBJ1-1 and V is TRBV28; D unclear. Germline loops: CDR1 MDHEN, CDR2 SYDVKM. The germline V and J ends were trimmed by 10 bases and 2 bases, with 8 bases remaining between them. The CDR3 contains 11 residues. DNA for the CDR3: TGTGCCACCTACTATAACACTGAAGCTTTCTTT. It encodes CATYYNTEAFF.

This clonotype ranks as medium-sized. V usage is TRBV5-1 and J usage is TRBJ1-1, with 7 nucleotides matching TRBD1. V trimming: 4 bases; J trimming: 5 bases; junction bases outside the gene matches: 8. This CDR3 region has 14 residues. CDR1 and CDR2 (germline): SGHRS, YFSETQ. The CDR3 reads CASSNQTGRTEAFF. The CDR3 region has the DNA TGCGCCAGCAGCAATCAGACAGGGCGGACTGAAGCTTTCTTT.